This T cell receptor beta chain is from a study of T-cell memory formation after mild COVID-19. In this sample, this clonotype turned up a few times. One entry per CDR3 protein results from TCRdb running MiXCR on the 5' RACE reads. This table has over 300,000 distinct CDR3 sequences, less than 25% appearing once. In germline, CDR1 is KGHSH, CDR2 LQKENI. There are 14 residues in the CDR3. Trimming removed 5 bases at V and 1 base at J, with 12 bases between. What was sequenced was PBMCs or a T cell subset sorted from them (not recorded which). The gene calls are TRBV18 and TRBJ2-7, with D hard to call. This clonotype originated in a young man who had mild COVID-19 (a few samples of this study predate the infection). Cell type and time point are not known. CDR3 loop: CASSYPARSYEQYF. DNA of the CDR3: TGTGCCAGCTCATACCCCGCCCGGTCCTACGAGCAGTACTTC.